Following are 10 T cell receptor beta chains from one sample sequenced in a study of T cell responses to AZD1222 COVID-19 vaccine. The protocol was immunoSEQ multiplex PCR, while the TCRdb copy is restricted to in-frame clones and leaves out a portion. The sample records approximately 70,000 clones, approximately 81% being singletons. Here the sequenced sample was peripheral blood, taken on day 0 of AZD1222 vaccination. The receptors were gathered from an adult in good health.

This clone was found once. This chain joins TRBV5-8 and TRBJ1-1; no reliable D call. Germline V lookup: CDR1 SGHTS, CDR2 YDEGEE. V dropped 2 bases and J dropped 3 bases, with 14 bases sitting between them. The CDR3 consists of 15 residues. The CDR3 loop reads CASSLGNSGDTEAFF. The CDR3 nucleotides are TGTGCCAGCAGCTTAGGGAATAGTGGGGACACTGAAGCTTTCTTT.

V is TRBV6-5 and J is TRBJ2-2, with TRBD2 as a possible D gene (6 bases). In germline, CDR1 is MNHEY, CDR2 SVGAGI. V lost 6 bases, J lost 7 bases, and 12 bases lay in between. The CDR3 loop spans 13 amino acids. The CDR3 DNA is TGTGCCAGCAGCCCCGGGGGTGGCGGGGAGCTGTTTTTT. Translated: CASSPGGGGELFF.

The chain employs TRBV20-1 and TRBJ1-5; 7 positions agree with TRBD1. Germline V gene sequence: CDR1 DFQATT, CDR2 SNEGSKA (reference sequence). Trimming removed 3 bases from V and 8 bases from J; junction bases left unmatched: 7. The CDR3 spans 13 residues. Here the CDR3 DNA reads TGCAGTGCTAGTGGGACAGCCAGGGAGCCCCAGCATTTT. This gives the protein CSASGTAREPQHF.

In its sample, this clone was seen a few times. The rearrangement links TRBV19 to TRBJ1-6; D unclear. The germline V gene encodes CDR1 LNHDA and CDR2 SQIVND (reference sequence). V gave up 6 bases and J gave up 9 bases, with 12 bases separating them. The CDR3 length is 13 residues. CDR3 region: CASRTSRGSPLHF. The CDR3 nucleotides are TGTGCCAGTAGGACCTCGCGGGGTTCACCCCTCCACTTT.

The chain joins TRBV5-1 to TRBJ1-2, with 8 positions matching TRBD1. Germline assignment: CDR1 SGHRS and CDR2 YFSETQ. The ends lost 6 bases at V and 3 bases at J; junction bases unmatched: 10. The CDR3 has 15 residues. For the CDR3, the DNA is TGCGCCAGCAAATCGATTCCAGGGGGCGACTATGGCTACACCTTC. Encoded protein: CASKSIPGGDYGYTF.

The genes are TRBV2 and TRBJ2-1; TRBD1 might be the D (5 bases). This CDR3 is built from 15 residues. The germline V gene has CDR1 SNHLY and CDR2 FYNNEI. The ends were cut back, 3 bases at V and 7 bases at J, with 16 bases in the middle. For the CDR3, the DNA is TGTGCCAGCAGTGATGGCAGGGTTGTATGGAATGAGCAGTTCTTC. Its protein is CASSDGRVVWNEQFF.

The J gene is TRBJ2-1, the V gene TRBV16; D possibly corresponds to TRBD2 (5 bases). The CDR3 is 13 residues long. Per the germline V gene, CDR1 is KGHSY and CDR2 is FQNENV. Trimming pared 1 base from V and 9 bases from J, leaving 10 bases between. The CDR3: CASSQLGAGEQFF. CDR3 DNA sequence: TGTGCCAGCAGCCAATTAGGCGCGGGTGAGCAGTTCTTC.

The rearrangement links TRBV10-3 to TRBJ2-7; either TRBD1 or TRBD2 may supply D (5 bases each). CDR1 and CDR2 from the germline V gene are ENHRY and SYGVKD. Trimming stripped 5 bases from V and 6 bases from J, with 17 bases between. The CDR3 covers 14 residues. This CDR3 reads CAISYTTGAGEQYF. CDR3 nucleotides: TGTGCCATCAGTTACACAACCGGGGCCGGCGAGCAGTACTTC.

This clone was detected only once. V usage is TRBV27 and J usage is TRBJ2-5, with 8 bases matching TRBD2. Trimming took 8 bases from V and 0 from J; bases not matched to a gene: 5. From germline, CDR1 is MNHEY and CDR2 SMNVEV (reference sequence). The CDR3 contains 14 residues. The CDR3 sequence is CASGPSGYQETQYF. The CDR3 DNA follows: TGTGCCAGCGGCCCTAGCGGGTACCAAGAGACCCAGTACTTC.

V and J are TRBV27 and TRBJ1-2; D may be TRBD1 (5 bases). The germline V gene encodes CDR1 MNHEY and CDR2 SMNVEV (reference sequence). Trimming stripped 9 bases from V and 7 bases from J, with 18 bases between. The CDR3 loop spans 13 amino acids. This CDR3 is CASMMTGHGGYTF. The CDR3 nucleotides are TGTGCCAGTATGATGACGGGGCACGGTGGCTACACCTTC.